This entry lists 24 T cell receptor beta chains sequenced from one sample in a study of blood T cells in healthy people across ages. The second PCR ran about 6 to 11 cycles with a sample-barcoded 5' primer and J-beta primers. TCRdb reanalysed the 5' RACE reads using MiXCR and keeps one entry per CDR3 protein. The table includes 600,000 to 850,000 distinct CDR3 sequences, roughly 41% detected once. The source material was blood. The receptors shown here come from a woman aged 60-75 years in good health.

There are a few counts of this clonotype. V usage is TRBV30 and J usage is TRBJ1-5; maybe TRBD1 (5 bases). Per the germline V gene, CDR1 is GTSNPN and CDR2 is SVGIG (reference sequence). The CDR3 runs to 14 residues. The V end lost 5 bases, the J end lost 4 bases, and 15 bases lay between the germline ends. The CDR3 DNA sequence: TGTGCCTGGTCCGGGACCGCTGTGAATCAGCCCCAGCATTTT. This encodes CAWSGTAVNQPQHF. The variable domain in full, with the rest retrieved from reference TRBV30 and TRBJ1-5, is SQTIHQWPATLVQPVGSPLSLECTVEGTSNPNLYWYRQAAGRGLQLLFYSVGIGQISSEVPQNLSASRPQDRQFILSSKKLLLSDSGFYLCAWSGTAVNQPQHFGDGTRLSIL.

This clonotype has just a few counts. CDR3 nucleotide sequence: TGCGCCAGCAGCTTGGAAGGGTATAGCAATCAGCCCCAGCATTTT. Translating gives CASSLEGYSNQPQHF. This sequence joins TRBV5-1 and TRBJ1-5; the D is unclear. V was pared by 0 bases and J by 0 bases, with 7 bases between. Germline-derived CDR1 and CDR2 are SGHRS and YFSETQ. The CDR3 runs to 15 residues.

This clonotype was seen only a few times. The chain couples TRBV13 to TRBJ1-5, with a tentative D call TRBD1 (5 bases). The CDR3 runs 14 residues. The germline gives CDR1 PRHDT, CDR2 FYEKMQ (reference sequence). V shed 0 bases and J shed 7 bases, with 10 bases lying between them. The CDR3 nucleotides read TGTGCCAGCAGCTTAGGGGCAGGGAGGCAGCCCCAGCATTTT. Its protein product is CASSLGAGRQPQHF.

The CDR3 sequence is CASSLSAQGMGYGYTF. The CDR3 DNA reads as TGTGCCAGCAGTTTATCCGCACAGGGGATGGGCTATGGCTACACCTTC. J is TRBJ1-2 and V is TRBV12-3 or TRBV12-4, with TRBD1 matching 7 bases. CDR3 size: 16 residues. Trimming cost V 2 bases and J 4 bases; bases outside gene matches: 10.

This sequence joins TRBV20-1 and TRBJ1-4; the D gene is possibly TRBD1 (5 bases). CDR3 length: 13 residues. The germline V and J ends were trimmed by 3 bases and 6 bases, with 11 bases remaining between them. CDR1 is DFQATT and CDR2 is SNEGSKA in the germline V gene (reference sequence). The CDR3 spells CSARRGLHEKLFF. The CDR3 bases are TGCAGTGCTAGGAGGGGCCTCCATGAAAAACTGTTTTTT.

V gene TRBV20-1 combines with J gene TRBJ2-7; D not resolved. This CDR3 has 13 residues. With 3 bases removed from V and 1 base from J, the gap between germline ends came to 10 bases. Germline CDR1 reads DFQATT; CDR2 reads SNEGSKA (reference sequence). The CDR3 DNA reads TGCAGTGCTAGGTTCGATGTATCCTACGAGCAGTACTTC. It yields the protein CSARFDVSYEQYF.

This clonotype has only a few counts. In nucleotides, the CDR3 is TGCAGGATATACGCCTCCGATACGCAGTATTTT. This encodes CRIYASDTQYF. J is TRBJ2-3 and V is TRBV20-1, with D unresolved. The CDR3 spans 11 residues. The germline V gene has CDR1 DFQATT and CDR2 SNEGSKA (reference sequence).

The chain carries TRBV20-1 and TRBJ1-4, with TRBD1 matching over 9 bases. Germline CDR1 reads DFQATT; CDR2 reads SNEGSKA (reference sequence). The CDR3 has 13 residues. CDR3 residues: CRARRTGVEKLFF. CDR3 coding DNA: TGCAGGGCCAGACGGACAGGGGTTGAAAAACTGTTTTTT.

The rearrangement uses TRBV20-1 and TRBJ2-7; 7 positions match TRBD1. Germline V gene lookup returns CDR1 DFQATT and CDR2 SNEGSKA (reference sequence). V shed 1 base and J 4 bases; nucleotides not matched to a gene: 7. This CDR3 is 14 amino acids long. The CDR3 protein is CSARVDRTAYEQYF. The CDR3 region has the DNA TGCAGTGCTAGAGTGGACAGGACGGCTTACGAGCAGTACTTC.

This clonotype has a count of ten or more. The chain recombines TRBV27 with TRBJ1-2; D unclear. The CDR3 spans 15 residues. Germline CDR1 MNHEY, CDR2 SMNVEV (reference sequence). The ends were cut back, 4 bases at V and 0 bases at J, with 12 bases in the middle. This chain's CDR3 is CASSSLGGANYGYTF. The CDR3 DNA reads TGTGCCAGCAGTTCCCTGGGCGGAGCTAACTATGGCTACACCTTC.

Details on this clonotype: Compared with germline, one end of the junction differs, possibly owing to a read error. This chain links TRBV5-1 with TRBJ2-3; no definite D call. CDR1 is SGHRS and CDR2 is YFSETQ in the germline V gene. The CDR3 sequence is 13 residues long. The CDR3 here is CTSSKLWADTQYF. DNA for the CDR3: TGCACCAGCAGTAAGCTTTGGGCCGATACGCAGTATTTT.

The CDR3 region is CSAQTNYNEQFF. CDR3 coding DNA: TGCAGTGCTCAAACAAACTACAATGAGCAGTTCTTC. The chain carries TRBV20-1 and TRBJ2-1; D remains ambiguous. CDR3 length: 12 residues. Per germline, CDR1 DFQATT and CDR2 SNEGSKA (reference sequence). Trimming shortened V by 5 bases and J by 3 bases, and 8 bases separated the two germline ends.

This chain connects TRBV10-3 to TRBJ2-1; D is ambiguous. CDR3 size: 12 residues. Per germline, CDR1 ENHRY and CDR2 SYGVKD. The V and J ends lost 2 bases and 12 bases respectively, with 11 bases between them. CDR3 sequence (DNA): TGTGCCATCAGTGAGGATCTGTTGGGGCAGTTCTTC. It translates to CAISEDLLGQFF.

As for this clonotype: One end of the junction does not line up with germline, which may come from a read error. The rearrangement uses TRBV5-1 and TRBJ1-1; D not resolved. Per the germline V gene, CDR1 is SGHRS and CDR2 is YFSETQ. The CDR3 runs to 13 residues. The CDR3 DNA reads as TGCGCCGGCAGCTTGGGCTTCCAGACTGAAGCTTTCTTT. Residues: CAGSLGFQTEAFF.

In this sample, this clonotype turned up many times. This rearrangement joins TRBV3-1 to TRBJ2-7; 7 positions agree with TRBD1. From germline, CDR1 is LGHDT and CDR2 YNNKEL (reference sequence). This CDR3 is built from 15 residues. Trimming took 0 bases from V and 5 from J; bases not matched to a gene: 7. CDR3 nucleotide sequence: TGTGCCAGCAGCCAAGACGAGACAGGGTGGAACGAGCAGTACTTC. This gives the protein CASSQDETGWNEQYF.

J is TRBJ2-7 and V is TRBV28; possibly TRBD1 or TRBD2 for D (5 bases each). The better agreement between TRBJ2-1 and the DNA end casts doubt on the J call. From germline, CDR1 is MDHEN and CDR2 SYDVKM. The CDR3 runs to 13 residues. The CDR3: CASKGTLPYEQFF. CDR3 bases: TGTGCCAGCAAGGGGACGTTACCCTACGAGCAGTTCTTC.

There are many counts of this clonotype. The chain links TRBV6-1 to TRBJ2-5; D is uncertain. The CDR3 sequence is 14 residues long. The V gene lost 6 bases and the J gene lost 2 bases, with 13 bases spanning the gap. Germline CDR1 and CDR2: MNHNS and SASEGT. Here the CDR3 DNA reads TGTGCCAGCAGCCTGATCGACTCACAAGAGACCCAGTACTTC. It is translated as CASSLIDSQETQYF.

A few counts support this clonotype. The V call is TRBV18, the J call TRBJ2-1; 7 nucleotides agree with TRBD2. Germline CDR1 KGHSH, CDR2 LQKENI. Trimming removed 3 bases from V and 7 bases from J; junction bases left unmatched: 6. The CDR3 length is 14 residues. CDR3: CASSPSGVGNEQFF. DNA of the CDR3: TGTGCCAGCTCACCGAGCGGGGTAGGTAATGAGCAGTTCTTC.

The sample holds one count of this clonotype. The chain combines TRBV18 with TRBJ1-5, with 8 bases lining up with TRBD1. Trimming at V came to 3 bases and at J to 11 bases, leaving 12 bases not matched to a gene. Per the germline V gene, CDR1 is KGHSH and CDR2 is LQKENI. The CDR3 has 15 amino acids. The CDR3 nucleotides are TGTGCCAGCTCACCTGGACAGGGTAAAGTGAAGGCCCAGCATTTT. Translation: CASSPGQGKVKAQHF. The whole variable domain, filled in from reference TRBV18 and TRBJ1-5, reads NAGVMQNPRHLVRRRGQEARLRCSPMKGHSHVYWYRQLPEEGLKFMVYLQKENIIDESGMPKERFSAEFPKEGPSILRIQQVVRGDSAAYFCASSPGQGKVKAQHFGDGTRLSIL.

This clonotype turned up a few times. The chain carries TRBV15 and TRBJ2-3, with 7 bases aligning to TRBD2. This CDR3 has 13 amino acids. The trim removed 3 bases at V and 12 bases at J, leaving 9 bases unmatched. Germline assignment: CDR1 LNHNV and CDR2 YYDKDF (reference sequence). The DNA for the CDR3 is TGTGCCACCAGCAGCAGACTAGCCCAGTTTCAGTATTTT. Translating it yields CATSSRLAQFQYF.

This clonotype was seen a handful of times. The chain recombines TRBV6-1 with TRBJ1-4, with D unclear. The CDR3 is 14 amino acids. V was clipped by 4 bases and J by 8 bases, with 14 bases between them. The germline V gene encodes CDR1 MNHNS and CDR2 SASEGT. This chain's CDR3 is CASSGGGVGEKLFF. The CDR3 DNA is TGTGCCAGCAGTGGCGGCGGGGTGGGAGAAAAACTGTTTTTT.

The chain employs TRBV27 and TRBJ2-5, with 7 bases aligning to TRBD2. The V segment lost 5 bases and the J segment 2 bases; nucleotides outside the gene matches: 11. Germline V lookup: CDR1 MNHEY, CDR2 SMNVEV (reference sequence). The CDR3 runs 16 residues. The CDR3 spells CASSLNHLLAQETQYF. The CDR3 DNA sequence: TGTGCCAGCAGTCTCAACCATCTACTAGCGCAAGAGACCCAGTACTTC.

The rearrangement joins TRBV29-1 to TRBJ1-2, with TRBD1 identical over 9 bases. Germline V lookup: CDR1 SQVTM, CDR2 ANQGSEA. Trimming removed 2 bases from V and 7 bases from J; junction bases left unmatched: 8. The CDR3 consists of 14 residues. The CDR3 sequence is CSVETGTGLGGYTF. The DNA for the CDR3 is TGCAGCGTTGAAACTGGGACAGGGCTCGGTGGCTACACCTTC. The full variable domain, completed using reference TRBV29-1 and TRBJ1-2, is SAVISQKPSRDICQRGTSLTIQCQVDSQVTMMFWYRQQPGQSLTLIATANQGSEATYESGFVIDKFPISRPNLTFSTLTVSNMSPEDSSIYLCSVETGTGLGGYTFGSGTRLTVV.

The DNA for the CDR3 is TGTGCCAGCAGCTCGGGGACGTCAACTAATGAAAAACTGTTTTTT. As protein: CASSSGTSTNEKLFF. The chain employs TRBV13 and TRBJ1-4, with TRBD1 as a possible D gene (5 bases). The CDR3 has 15 residues. CDR1 and CDR2 (germline): PRHDT, FYEKMQ (reference sequence). V lost 4 bases to trimming and J lost 0 bases, with 9 bases between them.